What follows describes a single T cell receptor beta chain. Its antigen remains unidentified. The sample belongs to a study of T cell clonality in common variable immunodeficiency. Study results and caveats: CVID subjects had higher TCRbeta clonality than healthy controls, most marked in about a third. Fewer deletions and N-nucleotide insertions were reportedly seen in common variable immunodeficiency TCR beta sequences.

Sequencing input was equivalent genomic DNA from CVID and controls. Using immunoSEQ multiplex PCR, the repertoire was profiled, and TCRdb retains in-frame clones only, with some absent. The sample yields approximately 16,000 clones, without any singletons. Sequencing was done on a sample of peripheral blood mononuclear cells. The TCR was taken from a human donor with common variable immunodeficiency.

CDR3 sequence: CASSLDRRSPLHF. The sequenced CDR3 bases are TGTGCCAGCAGCTTGGACAGGAGGTCACCC. The gene calls are TRBV7-3 and TRBJ1-6; 7 nucleotides agree with TRBD1. The missing CDR3 end, 3 residues past where the read stops, is filled in from the germline J gene. The CDR3 runs 13 residues. V trimming: 3 bases; J trimming: 10 bases; junction bases outside the gene matches: 3. Germline V gives CDR1 SGHTA, CDR2 FQGTGA. Full variable domain (rest looked up from reference TRBV7-3 and TRBJ1-6): GAGVSQTPSNKVTEKGKYVELRCDPISGHTALYWYRQSLGQGPEFLIYFQGTGAADDSGLPNDRFFAVRPEGSVSTLKIQRTERGDSAVYLCASSLDRRSPLHFGNGTRLTVT.